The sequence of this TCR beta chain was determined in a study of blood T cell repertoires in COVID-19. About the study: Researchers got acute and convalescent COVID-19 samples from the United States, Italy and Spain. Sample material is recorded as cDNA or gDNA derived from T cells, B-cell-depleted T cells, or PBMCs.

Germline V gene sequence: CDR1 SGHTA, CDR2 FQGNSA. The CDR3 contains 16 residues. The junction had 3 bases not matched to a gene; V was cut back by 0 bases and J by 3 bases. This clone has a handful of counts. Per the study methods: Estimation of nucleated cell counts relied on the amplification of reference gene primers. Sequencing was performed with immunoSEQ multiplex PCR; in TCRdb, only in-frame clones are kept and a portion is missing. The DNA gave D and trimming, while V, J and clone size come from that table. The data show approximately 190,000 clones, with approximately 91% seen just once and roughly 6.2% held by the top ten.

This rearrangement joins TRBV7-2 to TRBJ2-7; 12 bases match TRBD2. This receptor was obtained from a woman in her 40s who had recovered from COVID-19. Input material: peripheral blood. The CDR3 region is CASSLAPTSGSYEQYF. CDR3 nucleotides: TGTGCCAGCAGCTTAGCGCCGACTAGCGGGAGCTACGAGCAGTACTTC.